This TCR beta chain came from a study of T cells in Graves' hyperthyroidism and ophthalmopathy. Amplified TCR beta CDR3 regions came from RNA transcripts. A first-round RT-PCR of the TCR CDR3 used the HTBI primer set. One entry per CDR3 protein results from TCRdb running MiXCR on the multiplex PCR reads. The top ten hold around 3.9% of the sample, which has some 620,000 distinct CDR3 sequences, around 16% seen once. In this sample, this clonotype turned up a few times. A single base separates this from a much larger clone, so it may be a read error. Graves' hyperthyroidism is called stable when ophthalmopathy does not progress within 18 months. Patients with uncontrolled infections, other autoimmune diseases, pregnancy or lactation were excluded. Fresh 10 ml peripheral blood yielded PBMCs. The CDR3 is 14 amino acids. CDR1 is SQVTM and CDR2 is ANQGSEA in the germline V gene. Unmatched junction bases numbered 11, after V lost 6 bases and J lost 7 bases.

This TCR was recovered from a woman in her 30s with Graves' hyperthyroidism. The V and J genes are TRBV29-1 and TRBJ2-1; TRBD1 aligns across 8 bases. The source material was blood. CDR3 nucleotide sequence: TGCAGCGTCACTAACAGGGGGATGACGAATGAGCAGTTCTTC. This sequence encodes CSVTNRGMTNEQFF.